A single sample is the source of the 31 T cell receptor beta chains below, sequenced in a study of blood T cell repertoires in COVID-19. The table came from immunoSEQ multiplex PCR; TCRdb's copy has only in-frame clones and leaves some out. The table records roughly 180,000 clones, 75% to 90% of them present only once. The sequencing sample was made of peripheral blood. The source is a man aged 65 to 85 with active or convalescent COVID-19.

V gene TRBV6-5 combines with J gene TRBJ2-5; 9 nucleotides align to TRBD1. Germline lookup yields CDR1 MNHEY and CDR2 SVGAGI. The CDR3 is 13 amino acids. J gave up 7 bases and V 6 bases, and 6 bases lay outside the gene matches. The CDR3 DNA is TGTGCCAGCAGAGACGACAGGGGGGGGACCCAGTACTTC. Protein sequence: CASRDDRGGTQYF.

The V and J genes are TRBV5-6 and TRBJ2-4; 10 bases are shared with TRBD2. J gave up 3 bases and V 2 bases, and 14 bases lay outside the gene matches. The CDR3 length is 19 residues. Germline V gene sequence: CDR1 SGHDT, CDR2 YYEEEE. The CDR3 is CASSFARAGGQLGKNIQYF. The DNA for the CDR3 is TGTGCCAGCAGCTTTGCAAGAGCGGGGGGGCAATTAGGCAAAAACATTCAGTACTTC.

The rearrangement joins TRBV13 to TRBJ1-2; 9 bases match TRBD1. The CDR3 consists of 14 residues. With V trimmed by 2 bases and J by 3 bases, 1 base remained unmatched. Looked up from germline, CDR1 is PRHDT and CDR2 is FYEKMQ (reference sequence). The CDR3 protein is CASSLWTGDYGYTF. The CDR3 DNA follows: TGTGCCAGCAGCTTATGGACAGGGGACTATGGCTACACCTTC.

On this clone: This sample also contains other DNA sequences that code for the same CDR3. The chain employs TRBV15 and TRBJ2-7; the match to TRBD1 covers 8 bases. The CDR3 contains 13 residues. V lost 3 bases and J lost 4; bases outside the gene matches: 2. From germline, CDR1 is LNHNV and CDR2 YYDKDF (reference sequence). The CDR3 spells CATSRDRVYEQYF. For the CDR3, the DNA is TGTGCCACCAGCAGGGACAGGGTGTACGAGCAGTACTTC.

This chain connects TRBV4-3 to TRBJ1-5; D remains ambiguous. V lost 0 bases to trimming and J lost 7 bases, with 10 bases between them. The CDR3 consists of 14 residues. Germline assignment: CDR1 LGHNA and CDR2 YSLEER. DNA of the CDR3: TGCGCCAGCAGCCAAGACCGCTCTCGGCAGCCCCAGCATTTT. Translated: CASSQDRSRQPQHF.

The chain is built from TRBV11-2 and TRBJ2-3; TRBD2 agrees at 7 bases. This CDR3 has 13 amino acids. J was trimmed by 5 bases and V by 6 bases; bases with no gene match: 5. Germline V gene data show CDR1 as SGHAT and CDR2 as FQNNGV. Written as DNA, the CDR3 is TGTGCCAGCAGAAGACTAGCTGGAGATACGCAGTATTTT. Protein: CASRRLAGDTQYF.

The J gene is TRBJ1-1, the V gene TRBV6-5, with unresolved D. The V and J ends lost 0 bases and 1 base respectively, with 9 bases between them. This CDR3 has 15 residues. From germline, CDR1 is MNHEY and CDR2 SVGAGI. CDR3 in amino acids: CASSYSRRGNTEAFF. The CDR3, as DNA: TGTGCCAGCAGTTACTCGCGGCGGGGGAACACTGAAGCTTTCTTT.

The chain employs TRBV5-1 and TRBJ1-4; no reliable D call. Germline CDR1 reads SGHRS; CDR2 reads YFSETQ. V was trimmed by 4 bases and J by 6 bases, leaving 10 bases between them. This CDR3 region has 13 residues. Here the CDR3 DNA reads TGCGCCAGCAGCCGGTCATTGGATGAAAAACTGTTTTTT. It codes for CASSRSLDEKLFF.

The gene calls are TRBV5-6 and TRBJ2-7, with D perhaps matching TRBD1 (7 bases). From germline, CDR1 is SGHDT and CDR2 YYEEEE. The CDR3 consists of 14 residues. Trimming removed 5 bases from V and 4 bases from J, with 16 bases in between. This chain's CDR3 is CASSSMTGRYEQYF. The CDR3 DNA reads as TGTGCCAGCAGTTCCATGACAGGGAGGTACGAGCAGTACTTC.

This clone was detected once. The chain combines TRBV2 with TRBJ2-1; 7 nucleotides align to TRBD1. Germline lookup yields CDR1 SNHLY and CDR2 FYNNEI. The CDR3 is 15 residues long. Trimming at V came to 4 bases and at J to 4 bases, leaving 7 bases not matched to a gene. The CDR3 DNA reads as TGTGCCAGCAGTGGGATGGGACAGAGATACAATGAGCAGTTCTTC. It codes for CASSGMGQRYNEQFF.

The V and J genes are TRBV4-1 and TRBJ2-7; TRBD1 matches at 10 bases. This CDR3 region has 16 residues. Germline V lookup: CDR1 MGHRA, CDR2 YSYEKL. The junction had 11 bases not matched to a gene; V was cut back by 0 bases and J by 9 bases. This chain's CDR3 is CASSQDGRTGGGGQYF. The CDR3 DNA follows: TGCGCCAGCAGCCAAGATGGCAGGACAGGGGGAGGGGGGCAGTACTTC.

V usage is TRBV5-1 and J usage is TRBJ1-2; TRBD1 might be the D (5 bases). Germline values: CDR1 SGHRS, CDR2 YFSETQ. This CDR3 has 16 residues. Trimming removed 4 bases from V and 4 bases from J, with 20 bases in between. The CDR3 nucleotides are TGCGCCAGCAGCGAGAGGGCCGGGGGTCAAGGCTATGGCTACACCTTC. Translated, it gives CASSERAGGQGYGYTF. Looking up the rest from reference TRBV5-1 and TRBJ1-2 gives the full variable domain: KAGVTQTPRYLIKTRGQQVTLSCSPISGHRSVSWYQQTPGQGLQFLFEYFSETQRNKGNFPGRFSGRQFSNSRSEMNVSTLELGDSALYLCASSERAGGQGYGYTFGSGTRLTVV.

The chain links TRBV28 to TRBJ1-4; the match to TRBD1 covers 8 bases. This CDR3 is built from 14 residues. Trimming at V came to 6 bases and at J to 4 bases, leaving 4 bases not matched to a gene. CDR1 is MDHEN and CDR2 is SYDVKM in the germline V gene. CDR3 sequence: CASRAGGGNEKLFF. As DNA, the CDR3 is TGTGCCAGCAGGGCAGGGGGCGGTAATGAAAAACTGTTTTTT. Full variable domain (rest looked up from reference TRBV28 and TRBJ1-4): DVKVTQSSRYLVKRTGEKVFLECVQDMDHENMFWYRQDPGLGLRLIYFSYDVKMKEKGDIPEGYSVSREKKERFSLILESASTNQTSMYLCASRAGGGNEKLFFGSGTQLSVL.

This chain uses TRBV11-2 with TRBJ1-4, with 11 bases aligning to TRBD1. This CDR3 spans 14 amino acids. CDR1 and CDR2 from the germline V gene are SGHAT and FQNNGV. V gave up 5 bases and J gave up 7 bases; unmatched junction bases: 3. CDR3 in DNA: TGTGCCAGCAGCCACGGACAGGGGGCTGAAAAACTGTTTTTT. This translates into CASSHGQGAEKLFF.

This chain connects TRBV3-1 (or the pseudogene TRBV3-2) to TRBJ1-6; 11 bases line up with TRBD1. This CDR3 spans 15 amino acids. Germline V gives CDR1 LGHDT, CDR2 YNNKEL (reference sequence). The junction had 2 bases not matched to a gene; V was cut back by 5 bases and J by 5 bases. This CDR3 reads CASSGTGGNNSPLHF. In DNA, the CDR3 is TGTGCCAGCAGCGGGACAGGGGGTAATAATTCACCCCTCCACTTT.

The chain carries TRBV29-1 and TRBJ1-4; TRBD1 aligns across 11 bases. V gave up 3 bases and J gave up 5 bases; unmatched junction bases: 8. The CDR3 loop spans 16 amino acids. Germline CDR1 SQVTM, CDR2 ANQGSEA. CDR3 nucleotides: TGCAGCGTTGATGAGGGACAGGGGGTGGGCAATGAAAAACTGTTTTTT. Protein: CSVDEGQGVGNEKLFF. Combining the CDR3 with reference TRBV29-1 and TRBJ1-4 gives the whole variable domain SAVISQKPSRDICQRGTSLTIQCQVDSQVTMMFWYRQQPGQSLTLIATANQGSEATYESGFVIDKFPISRPNLTFSTLTVSNMSPEDSSIYLCSVDEGQGVGNEKLFFGSGTQLSVL.

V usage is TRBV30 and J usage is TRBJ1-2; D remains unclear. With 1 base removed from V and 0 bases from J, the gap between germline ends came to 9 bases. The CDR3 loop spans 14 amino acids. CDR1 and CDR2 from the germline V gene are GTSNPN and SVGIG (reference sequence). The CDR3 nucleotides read TGTGCCTGGAGTGACTCCGTAGCTAACTATGGCTACACCTTC. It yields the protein CAWSDSVANYGYTF.

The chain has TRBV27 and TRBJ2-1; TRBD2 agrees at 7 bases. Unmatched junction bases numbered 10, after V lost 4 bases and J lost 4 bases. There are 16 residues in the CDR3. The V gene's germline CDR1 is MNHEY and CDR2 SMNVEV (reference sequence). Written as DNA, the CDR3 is TGTGCCAGCAGTTCCCAGGGAGCGGGGCAATACAATGAGCAGTTCTTC. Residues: CASSSQGAGQYNEQFF.

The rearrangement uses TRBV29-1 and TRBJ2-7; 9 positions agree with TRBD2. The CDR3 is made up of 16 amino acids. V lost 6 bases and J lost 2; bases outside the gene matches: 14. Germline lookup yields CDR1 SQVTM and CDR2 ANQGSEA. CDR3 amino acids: CSVAESPSGIAYEQYF. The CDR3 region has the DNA TGCAGCGTCGCAGAATCTCCTAGCGGGATTGCCTACGAGCAGTACTTC.

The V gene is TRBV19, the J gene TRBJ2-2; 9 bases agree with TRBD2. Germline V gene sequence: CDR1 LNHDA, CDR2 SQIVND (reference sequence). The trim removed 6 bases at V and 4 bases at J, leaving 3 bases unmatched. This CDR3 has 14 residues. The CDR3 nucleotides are TGTGCCAGTAGGCGGGGGGGCGTCACCGGGGAGCTGTTTTTT. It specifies CASRRGGVTGELFF. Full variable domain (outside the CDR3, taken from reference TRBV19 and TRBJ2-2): DGGITQSPKYLFRKEGQNVTLSCEQNLNHDAMYWYRQDPGQGLRLIYYSQIVNDFQKGDIAEGYSVSREKKESFPLTVTSAQKNPTAFYLCASRRGGVTGELFFGEGSRLTVL.

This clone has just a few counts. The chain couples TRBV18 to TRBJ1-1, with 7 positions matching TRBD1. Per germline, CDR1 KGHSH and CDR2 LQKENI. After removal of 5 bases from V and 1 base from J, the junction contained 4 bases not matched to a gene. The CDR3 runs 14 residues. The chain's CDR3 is CASSSYRGNTEAFF. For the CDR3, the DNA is TGTGCCAGCTCATCCTACAGGGGGAACACTGAAGCTTTCTTT.

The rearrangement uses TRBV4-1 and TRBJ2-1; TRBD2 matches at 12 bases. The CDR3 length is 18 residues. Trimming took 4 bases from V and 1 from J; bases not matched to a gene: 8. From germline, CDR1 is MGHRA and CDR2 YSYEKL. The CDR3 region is CASSRTTLAGGSYNEQFF. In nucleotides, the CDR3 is TGCGCCAGCAGCCGGACGACACTAGCGGGGGGTTCCTACAATGAGCAGTTCTTC.

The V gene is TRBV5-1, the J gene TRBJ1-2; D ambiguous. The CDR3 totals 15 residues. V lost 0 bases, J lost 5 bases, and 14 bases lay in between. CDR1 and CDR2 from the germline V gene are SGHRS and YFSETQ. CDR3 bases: TGCGCCAGCAGCTTGGGTGTCGGTGGAGTTTATGGCTACACCTTC. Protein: CASSLGVGGVYGYTF.

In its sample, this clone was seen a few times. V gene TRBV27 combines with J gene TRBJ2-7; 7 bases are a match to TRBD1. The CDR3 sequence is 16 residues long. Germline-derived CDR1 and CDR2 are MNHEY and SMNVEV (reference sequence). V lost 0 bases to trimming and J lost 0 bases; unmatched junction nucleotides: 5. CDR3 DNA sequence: TGTGCCAGCAGTTTATCCCGACAGGGACCCTCCTACGAGCAGTACTTC. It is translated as CASSLSRQGPSYEQYF.

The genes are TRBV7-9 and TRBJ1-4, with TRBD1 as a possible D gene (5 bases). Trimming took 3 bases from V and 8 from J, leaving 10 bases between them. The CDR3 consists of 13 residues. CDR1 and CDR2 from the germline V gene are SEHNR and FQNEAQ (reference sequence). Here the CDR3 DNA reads TGTGCCAGCAGCTTGGAGCCAGGGGAAAAACTGTTTTTT. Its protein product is CASSLEPGEKLFF.

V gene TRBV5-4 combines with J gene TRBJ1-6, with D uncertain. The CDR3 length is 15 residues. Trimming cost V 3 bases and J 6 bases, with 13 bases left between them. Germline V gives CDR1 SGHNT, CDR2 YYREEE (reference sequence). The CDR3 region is CASSYGRSANSPLHF. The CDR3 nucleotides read TGTGCCAGCAGCTATGGCAGGTCAGCTAATTCACCCCTCCACTTT.

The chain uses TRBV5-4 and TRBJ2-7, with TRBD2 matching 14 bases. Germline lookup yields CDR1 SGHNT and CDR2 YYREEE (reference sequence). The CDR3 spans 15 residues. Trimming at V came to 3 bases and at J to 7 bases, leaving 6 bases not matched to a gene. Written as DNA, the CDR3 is TGTGCCAGCAGCTCGGGACTAGCGGGAGTTAGGGAGCAGTACTTC. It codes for CASSSGLAGVREQYF.

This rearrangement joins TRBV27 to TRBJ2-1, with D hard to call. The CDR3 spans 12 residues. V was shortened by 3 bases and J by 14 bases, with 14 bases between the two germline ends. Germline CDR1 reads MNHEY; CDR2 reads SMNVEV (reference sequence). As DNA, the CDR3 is TGTGCCAGCAGTTTCGAGAGGTCGCCGGAGTTCTTC. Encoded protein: CASSFERSPEFF.

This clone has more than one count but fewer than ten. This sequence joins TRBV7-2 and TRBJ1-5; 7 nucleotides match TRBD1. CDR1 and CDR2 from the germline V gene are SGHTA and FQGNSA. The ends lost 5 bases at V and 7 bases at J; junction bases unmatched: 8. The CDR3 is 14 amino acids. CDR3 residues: CASSPDRATQPQHF. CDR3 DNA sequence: TGTGCCAGCAGCCCAGACAGGGCCACGCAGCCCCAGCATTTT.

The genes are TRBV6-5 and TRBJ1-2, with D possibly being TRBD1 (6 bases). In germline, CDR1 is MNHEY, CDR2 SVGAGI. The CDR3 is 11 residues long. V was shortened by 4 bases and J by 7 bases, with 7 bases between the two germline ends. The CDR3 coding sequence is TGTGCCAGCAGTTCGACAGGTGGCTACACCTTC. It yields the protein CASSSTGGYTF.

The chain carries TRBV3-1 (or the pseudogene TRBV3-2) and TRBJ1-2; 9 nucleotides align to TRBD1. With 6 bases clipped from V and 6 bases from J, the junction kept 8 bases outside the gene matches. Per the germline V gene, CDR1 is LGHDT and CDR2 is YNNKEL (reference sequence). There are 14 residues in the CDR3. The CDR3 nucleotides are TGTGCCAGCAGGTTAACAGGGACAGGGAATGGCTACACCTTC. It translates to CASRLTGTGNGYTF.